Following are 5 T cell receptor beta chains from one sample sequenced in a study of beta chain features in type 1 diabetes. As every portion of the isolated RNA was reverse transcribed, the sequencing read expressed TCRB transcripts. Sequencing used immunoSEQ multiplex PCR; TCRdb keeps in-frame clones, though not all of them. Here the sample spans 500,000 to 650,000 clones, around 11% being singletons. For these TCRs, the target antigens are not known. Study-wide points: Type 1 diabetes patients had TCRB CDR3s that were shorter (moderately but significantly so) in all four CD4+ subsets.

Sample: naive CD4+ T cells from blood. All receptors come from a man aged 30 to 45 with type 1 diabetes.

This chain joins TRBV9 and TRBJ2-3; no clear D. CDR1 and CDR2 (germline): SGDLS, YYNGEE. V was cut by 3 bases and J by 5 bases, with 10 bases left in between. The CDR3 has 13 amino acids. The DNA of the CDR3 is TGTGCCAGCAGCGGGGTGGTGAGAGATACGCAGTATTTT. Translated, it gives CASSGVVRDTQYF. Full variable domain (missing parts from reference TRBV9 and TRBJ2-3): DSGVTQTPKHLITATGQRVTLRCSPRSGDLSVYWYQQSLDQGLQFLIQYYNGEERAKGNILERFSAQQFPDLHSELNLSSLELGDSALYFCASSGVVRDTQYFGPGTRLTVL.

There are a few counts of this clone. The V call is TRBV6-5, the J call TRBJ1-2; possibly TRBD1 for D (6 bases). CDR3 length: 14 amino acids. Trimming shortened V by 6 bases and J by 7 bases, and 18 bases separated the two germline ends. From germline, CDR1 is MNHEY and CDR2 SVGAGI. CDR3 region: CASRTSTGIFGYTF. DNA for the CDR3: TGTGCCAGCAGGACGTCAACAGGGATTTTTGGCTACACCTTC.

The rearrangement uses TRBV11-2 and TRBJ2-2, with D unresolved. The CDR3 length is 15 residues. Germline V CDR1 and CDR2: SGHAT, FQNNGV. The V end was cut by 0 bases, the J end by 2 bases, with 7 bases between. The CDR3 DNA follows: TGTGCCAGCAGCTTAGAAATCCGTAACACCGGGGAGCTGTTTTTT. It codes for CASSLEIRNTGELFF.

The sample holds a few counts of this clone. This chain joins TRBV30 and TRBJ2-2; D gene ambiguous. CDR1 and CDR2 (germline): GTSNPN, SVGIG (reference sequence). This CDR3 has 13 residues. V dropped 1 base and J dropped 5 bases, with 8 bases sitting between them. For the CDR3, the DNA is TGTGCCTGGAGTGCTCAGTTAACCGGGGAGCTGTTTTTT. Encoded protein: CAWSAQLTGELFF. Combining the CDR3 with reference TRBV30 and TRBJ2-2 gives the whole variable domain SQTIHQWPATLVQPVGSPLSLECTVEGTSNPNLYWYRQAAGRGLQLLFYSVGIGQISSEVPQNLSASRPQDRQFILSSKKLLLSDSGFYLCAWSAQLTGELFFGEGSRLTVL.

The chain is built from TRBV18 and TRBJ2-7; TRBD2 aligns across 7 bases. CDR1 is KGHSH, CDR2 LQKENI, per germline. This CDR3 contains 14 residues. After removal of 6 bases from V and 2 bases from J, the junction contained 7 bases not matched to a gene. CDR3: CASSDQGLTYEQYF. The CDR3 DNA follows: TGTGCCAGCTCGGACCAGGGACTAACCTACGAGCAGTACTTC.